The rows below give T cell receptor beta chains drawn from one sample of a study of shared clonotypes between healthy human individuals. The method was immunoSEQ multiplex PCR; TCRdb's version includes in-frame clones alone and lacks a portion of them. The sample records approximately 940,000 clones, 76% being singletons. The specimen was memory CD4+ T cells sorted from blood. These receptor sequences come from a man aged 18 to 30 in good health. The CDR3 runs from the conserved cysteine through the conserved F or W. A D gene is named only where the DNA matches it firmly. The size field is filled for only some rows; it gives once, few, many or a size class.

- | - | TRBV14 | CASSQDLPDTQYF
- | - | TRBV18 | CASSTAGWDQPQHF
- | TRBD2 | TRBV6-1 | CASSDGAGGSQYF
- | TRBD2 | TRBV19 | CASSPFSGETYNEQFF
- | TRBD2 | TRBV14 | CASSQDFVLAGAGEQFF
- | TRBD2 | TRBV7-2 | CASSSQPSGGYEQYF
- | - | TRBV4-3 | CASSQDFGTLTGELFF
- | - | TRBV5-1 | CASSLAGGSSYEQYF
- | TRBD1 | TRBV19 | CASSIQHRGDTEAFF
- | - | TRBV7-5 | CARSAFLAAGYNEQFF
- | - | TRBV28 | CASTLPPLYGYTF
- | - | TRBV2 | CASSYRQSYGYTF
- | TRBD1 | TRBV7-8 | CATGSGTGGIGQYF
few | TRBD1 | TRBV5-1 | CASRRGTGEGYTF
- | - | TRBV10-3 | CAISDGGSSEKLFF
- | - | TRBV5-1 | CASSLASKGIADTQYF
once | - | TRBV11-2 | CASSLGEYEQYF
- | TRBD1 | TRBV6-5 | CASSSREGGSYGYTF
- | - | TRBV7-2 | CASSSGGAGDETQYF
- | - | TRBV4-1 | CASSQDPPGYKLGYGYTF
- | TRBD1 | TRBV28 | CASSLGTGGAYGYTF
few | TRBD1 | TRBV11-3 | CASSPGQGSQETQYF
- | TRBD2 | TRBV5-1 | CASSAGTSGTTDTQYF
- | TRBD1 | TRBV4-1 | CASSATGTDYNEQFF
- | - | TRBV18 | CASSPATGSRNTIYF
- | TRBD2 | TRBV5-6 | CASSSTTSGRDEQYF
- | - | TRBV6-4 | CASPNLAGSYEQYF
- | TRBD1 | TRBV7-2 | CASSLDRGNYEQYF
- | - | TRBV2 | CASSDWGANEQFF